The clone carrying this TCR beta chain was seen only a few times. No antigen is known for it. These data belong to a study of T cells in Graves' hyperthyroidism and ophthalmopathy. Study-level findings and limits: Blood also carried most thyroid clonotypes expanded above 0.001.

Template material for amplifying TCR beta CDR3 regions consisted of RNA transcripts. The HTBI primer set was used in a first-round RT-PCR of the TCR CDR3. TCRdb ran MiXCR on the multiplex PCR reads and lists one entry per CDR3 protein. The sample holds 90,000 to 120,000 distinct CDR3 sequences, 16% seen once. Newly diagnosed hyperthyroidism, duration under 2 months, in patients aged 18 to 65. Orbital computed tomography, thyroid ultrasound, serum thyroxine and TRAb, and clinical symptoms together informed the diagnoses. The PBMCs studied were ones that came from roughly 9.4 ml fresh peripheral blood. This CDR3 is 14 amino acids long. V lost 6 bases, J lost 4 bases, and 5 bases stayed unmatched. The germline gives CDR1 MNHNS, CDR2 SASEGT.

Sequencing was performed on blood. The source of this sequence is a woman between 45 and 65 years old with Graves' hyperthyroidism. The chain has TRBV6-1 and TRBJ2-1; 8 bases are a match to TRBD1. The CDR3 DNA reads as TGTGCCAGCAGCCCGGACAGGGCTTACAATGAGCAGTTCTTC. Translating it yields CASSPDRAYNEQFF.